This record concerns one T cell receptor (beta chain) sequence. Its antigen is currently unknown. A much larger clone lies a single base off, so this may be a read error. Previously reported methods and listed TCR primers produced the bulk TCR libraries. TCRdb re-analysed the PCR reads in MiXCR, keeping a single row per CDR3 protein. The data show just under 650,000 distinct CDR3 sequences, around 20% seen once. Germline V gene lookup returns CDR1 SGHDN and CDR2 FVKESK. V was clipped by 1 base and J by 0 bases, with 11 bases between them. The CDR3 totals 16 residues. Sorted naive CD8 T cells were those defined as CD8+CD4-CCR7+CD45RA+. This specimen comes from a study of molecular identifiers for immune sequencing clone quantification. Study-wide points: Clone sizes could be underestimated for highly expanded clones when identical TCR molecules share a barcode. Under 1% of molecules in naive cells, but over 97% of effector molecules, belonged to clones above 20 RNA copies.

The TCR was taken from a human donor in good health. Some libraries in this study had Jurkat cell RNA spiked in. The chain recombines TRBV14 with TRBJ2-3; perhaps TRBD1 as D (6 bases). Material for sequencing was naive CD8+ T cells from blood, with Jurkat cell RNA spiked in. The subset here: FACS-sorted CD8+CD4-CCR7+CD45RA+ naive T cells. For the CDR3, the DNA is TGTGCCAGCAGCCAAGTCAGGGGTGGCAGCACAGATACGCAGTATTTT. Protein sequence: CASSQVRGGSTDTQYF.